This T cell receptor (beta chain) is drawn from a study of OX40 agonist ivuxolimab in advanced cancers. Study overall: Ivuxolimab is an agonistic anti-OX40 (CD134) antibody, and patients were treated with it. Among those enrolled, mean age was approximately 62 years (range about 20 to 79) and 75% to 85% were male.

As concerns this clone: Its target is unknown. The junction does not match germline at one end; this may be a read error. Additional DNA sequences in this sample encode the identical CDR3.

Libraries were prepared by immunoSEQ multiplex PCR; TCRdb keeps only in-frame clonotypes and omits some of them. The sample contains 30,000 to 40,000 clones, over 80% of which appear only once. Points from the study as a whole: Some nonresponders also had low normalized T-cell clonal expansion.

The TCR comes from an adult with an advanced solid tumor such as melanoma, head and neck, liver or kidney cancer. The input for sequencing was CD4+ or CD8+ T cells sorted from blood, taken in a trial of the OX40 agonist ivuxolimab.

Here the CDR3 reads CASSQGQVNQPQHF. CDR3 sequence (DNA): TGTGCCAGCAGCCAGGGACAGGTCAATCAGCCCCAGCATTTT. V and J are TRBV5-1 and TRBJ1-5; the match to TRBD1 covers 8 bases. The germline gives CDR1 SGHRS, CDR2 YFSETQ. The CDR3 has 14 amino acids.